Sequencing of this TCR beta chain was carried out in a study of cytomegalovirus exposure and HLA in healthy donors. Study-level results: As was reported, the HLA-A and HLA-B alleles of most subjects were accurately predicted from TCR beta sequences. Certain sequence variants were highly shared and formed a cluster, and this cluster was likely a sequencing artifact. An Asian-associated ancestry cluster reportedly showed fewer N-insertions than the approximately 700-donor mean in a later analysis.

V was pared by 4 bases and J by 5 bases, with 17 bases between. The CDR3 totals 16 residues. Germline lookup yields CDR1 MGHRA and CDR2 YSYEKL. In this sample, this clone turned up a few times. The antigen is unknown. With 60 Vbeta and 13 Jbeta primers, the PCR was carried out. Clones were read by immunoSEQ multiplex PCR, and TCRdb kept only the in-frame ones, dropping some. The profile shows 150,000 to 200,000 clones, around 80% of them singletons. This rearrangement joins TRBV4-1 to TRBJ2-2; D is possibly TRBD2 (5 bases). Sequencing was done on a sample of PBMCs. This clonotype was sampled from a girl between 5 and 17 years old in good health and CMV-seropositive. CDR3 sequence: CASSLSGAPSTGELFF. The CDR3 bases are TGCGCCAGCAGCCTCAGCGGTGCCCCGAGTACCGGGGAGCTGTTTTTT.